A single TCR beta chain is shown here with its context. CDR3 length: 17 residues. V dropped 4 bases and J dropped 10; count of bases not matched to a gene: 13. CDR1 and CDR2 (germline): SGHRS, YFSETQ. These data originate in a study of T cell responses to AZD1222 COVID-19 vaccine. TCRdb's table, derived via immunoSEQ multiplex PCR, lists solely in-frame clones and lacks some. Of 140,000 to 150,000 clones listed, 93% were seen once; the top ten hold approximately 5%. The receptor's source is an adult in good health. The source was peripheral blood, collected on day 0 of AZD1222 vaccination. The chain joins TRBV5-1 to TRBJ2-1; 14 nucleotides line up with TRBD2. CDR3 nucleotide sequence: TGCGCCAGCAGCCCGCCGGGACTAGCGGGGGACGATGGGGAGCAGTTCTTC. Translation: CASSPPGLAGDDGEQFF.